This T cell receptor (beta chain) is from a study of beta chain features in type 1 diabetes. In the study overall: Patients did not differ from healthy donors in age, gender or cell yield. Study outcomes and limitations: More deletions and fewer insertions at VDJ junctions were seen in type 1 diabetes patients.

Expressed TCRB transcripts got sequenced, as all isolated RNA was reverse transcribed. Naive, central memory and regulatory T cell samples yielded about 3.57 million reads on average. Here immunoSEQ multiplex PCR was the method, and the copy in TCRdb shows in-frame clones only, minus some. The sample has around 450,000 clones, roughly an eighth seen once; the top ten hold over 0.035%. Heparinised blood was drawn once per donor, averaging about 100 mL. There are a few counts of this clone. Antigen: not known. The length of the CDR3 is 12 residues. Trimming cost V 4 bases and J 2 bases, with 4 bases left between them. CDR1 LNHDA and CDR2 SQIVND come from the germline V gene (reference sequence).

Sequencing input: naive CD4+ T cells from blood. This TCR was recovered from a woman under 30 in good health. The chain has TRBV19 and TRBJ2-3; D unresolved. The CDR3 sequence is CASSRITDTQYF. The CDR3 nucleotides read TGTGCCAGTAGTAGGATCACAGATACGCAGTATTTT.